The rows below give T cell receptor beta chains drawn from one sample of a study of blood T cell repertoires in COVID-19. The protocol was immunoSEQ multiplex PCR, while the TCRdb copy is restricted to in-frame clones and leaves out a portion. The table lists 70,000 to 100,000 clones, 80% to 90% of them singletons. Sequencing was performed on peripheral blood. These receptors originate from a man between 50 and 59 years old with COVID-19, enrolled during active disease. Both conserved end residues are part of each CDR3. D genes are given only for firm matches.

d_call	v_call	j_call	cdr3_aa	cdr3_nt
TRBD2	TRBV3-1/TRBV3-2	TRBJ2-7	CASSQAGTSLEQYF	TGTGCCAGCAGCCAAGCGGGGACTAGCCTCGAGCAGTACTTC
-	TRBV4-1	TRBJ1-4	CASSQEGYNEKLFF	TGCGCCAGCAGCCAAGAGGGCTATAATGAAAAACTGTTTTTT
TRBD2	TRBV11-2	TRBJ2-1	CASTKTGTSGGAGYNEQFF	TGTGCCAGCACCAAAACCGGGACTAGCGGGGGGGCCGGGTACAATGAGCAGTTCTTC
TRBD2	TRBV9	TRBJ2-7	CASSSGTTGGEQYF	TGTGCCAGCAGCTCCGGGACTACCGGGGGAGAGCAGTACTTC
-	TRBV4-1	TRBJ2-1	CASSQDGLLNEQFF	TGCGCCAGCAGCCAAGATGGACTTCTCAATGAGCAGTTCTTC
TRBD1	TRBV12-3/TRBV12-4	TRBJ1-1	CATGQGLNTEAFF	TGTGCCACGGGACAGGGATTGAACACTGAAGCTTTCTTT
-	TRBV11-3	TRBJ2-5	CASSLRGGSETQYF	TGTGCCAGCAGCTTAAGGGGGGGTTCGGAGACCCAGTACTTC
-	TRBV15	TRBJ1-2	CATSNRQAARLINYGYTF	TGTGCCACCAGCAACAGACAGGCAGCACGCCTAATTAACTATGGCTACACCTTC
-	TRBV10-2	TRBJ1-5	CASNHRAGQPQHF	TGCGCCAGCAACCACAGGGCGGGTCAGCCCCAGCATTTT
-	TRBV5-4	TRBJ1-2	CASSDRQRRVYGYTF	TGTGCCAGCAGCGACAGACAGAGGAGGGTCTATGGCTACACCTTC